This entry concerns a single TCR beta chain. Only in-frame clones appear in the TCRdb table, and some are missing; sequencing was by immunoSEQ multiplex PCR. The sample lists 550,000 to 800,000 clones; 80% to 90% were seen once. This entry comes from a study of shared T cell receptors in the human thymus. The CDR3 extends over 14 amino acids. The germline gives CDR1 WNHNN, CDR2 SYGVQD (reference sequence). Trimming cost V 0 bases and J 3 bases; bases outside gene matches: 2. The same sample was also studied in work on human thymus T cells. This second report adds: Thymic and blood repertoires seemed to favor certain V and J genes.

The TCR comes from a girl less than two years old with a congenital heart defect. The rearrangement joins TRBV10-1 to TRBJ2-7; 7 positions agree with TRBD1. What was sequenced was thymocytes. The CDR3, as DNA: TGCGCCAGCAGTGAGTCGCCAGGGGGCTACGAGCAGTACTTC. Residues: CASSESPGGYEQYF.